This T cell receptor beta chain was documented in a study of T cells expressing NK-cell markers (dated by TCRdb to 2018 to 2020). Study-wide context: Eight or nine donors provided sorted CD3+CD56+NKG2C+, CD3+CD56+NKG2C- and CD3+CD56-NKG2C+ T-cell subsets, whose TCR beta-chain repertoires were profiled. Seven of the eight sequenced donors were HCMV-seropositive and one was HCMV-seronegative. The eight sequenced donors were randomly selected healthy volunteers, three men and five women. Libraries were sequenced as 2 x 150 bp reads on Illumina HiSeq 2000/2500, MiSeq or NextSeq. Results and caveats for the whole study, not just this receptor: Those dominant clonotypes were again the most abundant among CD3+CD56-NKG2C+ cells in a handful of donors, at about 25-65%. It remained unclear whether the expanded NKG2C-expressing T cell clones were specific for HCMV antigens. In five to seven donors, the dominant CD3+CD56+NKG2C+ clonotypes were among the top 10 CD8+ clonotypes and accounted for roughly 1.0-8% of CD8+ T cells.

The CDR3 covers 14 residues, taking in both the cysteine and the phenylalanine. The protein alone is recorded here. A remark on this clonotype: The target of this receptor is not known.

The sequencing machine was an Illumina HiSeq 2000. The TCR beta cDNA libraries were made using 5'RACE template switching, a step that added both a universal primer site and unique molecular identifiers. Synthesis of cDNA was primed from the TCR beta constant segment and was followed by two consecutive PCR amplification steps. From the authors' description of their analysis: MIGEC was used to demultiplex reads and group reads by UMI, and MiTCR was used to assemble and quantify clonotypes. To exclude erroneous sequences, only TCR cDNA sequences supported by at least two reads were retained. The tcR package was used for downstream repertoire analysis, with clonotypes matched between fractions based on CDR3 nucleotide sequence plus V segment. VDJmatch was used to annotate antigen specificity against VDJdb, with one amino acid substitution in CDR3 allowed. With the reads reprocessed by TCRdb, a single entry stands for each CDR3 protein sequence and no DNA is reported. The V and J calls come from TCRdb's annotation, not from the publication. The sample table gives over 150,000 distinct CDR3 sequences. Around a third of the sample lies in the top ten.

HCMV serostatus was determined by detecting HCMV-specific IgG in serum with a commercial ELISA kit. Peripheral blood mononuclear cells were isolated from blood by Ficoll density gradient centrifugation. This clonotype originated in a woman between 45 and 65 years old in good health. Donor details come from another sample of the same person, matched by shared clones. Recombination joined TRBV12-3 or TRBV12-4 with TRBJ2-1. Sequencing used blood T cells: a sorted CD56 or NKG2C T cell subset, CD4+ or CD8+ T cells, or bulk PBMC T cells (not recorded which). This receptor has the CDR3 CASSGSLLYNEQFF.